A single sample gave rise to the 10 T cell receptor beta chains below, sequenced in a study of shared clonotypes between healthy human individuals. It was CD45RO-negative cells, positively selected for CCR7, that made up naive CD8 cells, with terminally differentiated effector memory CD45RA+ cells excluded. Libraries were prepared by immunoSEQ multiplex PCR; TCRdb keeps only in-frame clonotypes and omits some of them. The sample has 800,000 or so clones, approximately 97% seen once. The sequenced sample was naive CD8+ T cells sorted from blood. The receptors were sampled from a man aged 25 to 40 in good health.

This clone came up a few times. This chain links TRBV4-3 with TRBJ2-1; TRBD1 matches at 7 bases. Germline assignment: CDR1 LGHNA and CDR2 YSLEER. V shed 1 base and J 6 bases; nucleotides not matched to a gene: 9. CDR3 length: 16 amino acids. The CDR3 spells CASSQVWAGGPNEQFF. The CDR3 DNA sequence: TGCGCCAGCAGCCAAGTTTGGGCAGGGGGACCCAATGAGCAGTTCTTC.

For the CDR3, the DNA is TGCGCCAGCAGCTTAACAGTAGGCAATCAGCCCCAGCATTTT. Its translation is CASSLTVGNQPQHF. The rearrangement uses TRBV5-1 and TRBJ1-5; no firm D call. Trimming pared 2 bases from V and 2 bases from J, leaving 8 bases between. Germline loops: CDR1 SGHRS, CDR2 YFSETQ. This CDR3 is built from 14 residues.

The chain employs TRBV15 and TRBJ2-6; TRBD1 matches at 9 bases. The ends lost 4 bases at V and 3 bases at J; junction bases unmatched: 10. The germline CDR1 and CDR2 sequences are LNHNV and YYDKDF (reference sequence). The CDR3 covers 18 residues. The CDR3 bases are TGTGCCACCAGCACAGCCGGGACAGGGAGCAATGGGGCCAACGTCCTGACTTTC. It yields the protein CATSTAGTGSNGANVLTF.

The CDR3 DNA reads as TGTGCCAGCAGCGGCGGGACAGCCGTTTACCAAGAGACCCAGTACTTC. It encodes CASSGGTAVYQETQYF. The chain carries TRBV5-6 and TRBJ2-5, with a tentative D call TRBD1 (7 bases). The length of the CDR3 is 16 residues. V lost 4 bases, J lost 0 bases, and 16 bases lay in between. The germline CDR1 and CDR2 sequences are SGHDT and YYEEEE.

The chain employs TRBV7-2 and TRBJ2-1; TRBD1 matches at 8 bases. The germline gives CDR1 SGHTA, CDR2 FQGNSA. V lost 4 bases to trimming and J lost 4 bases; unmatched junction nucleotides: 6. The CDR3 is 15 residues long. The CDR3 sequence: CASSSGQGRYNEQFF. Written as DNA, the CDR3 is TGTGCCAGCAGCTCCGGACAGGGAAGGTACAATGAGCAGTTCTTC.

This CDR3 is CSPRETSTSTDTQYF. CDR3 coding DNA: TGCAGCCCAAGAGAGACTAGCACTAGCACAGATACGCAGTATTTT. The chain joins TRBV29-1 to TRBJ2-3; 7 bases line up with TRBD2. Looked up from germline, CDR1 is SQVTM and CDR2 is ANQGSEA. The CDR3 has 15 residues. Germline trimming cut 8 bases from V and 0 bases from J; bases unmatched to any gene: 11.

The rearrangement links TRBV27 to TRBJ2-1, with 8 nucleotides matching TRBD2. V shed 2 bases, J shed 4 bases, and the junction held 4 bases outside the gene matches. The CDR3 totals 15 residues. Germline assignment: CDR1 MNHEY and CDR2 SMNVEV (reference sequence). CDR3 in DNA: TGTGCCAGCAGTTTAGGGACTAGGGCTTACAATGAGCAGTTCTTC. This gives the protein CASSLGTRAYNEQFF.

This rearrangement joins TRBV6-5 to TRBJ2-7; TRBD1 agrees at 10 bases. The CDR3 consists of 15 residues. Per germline, CDR1 MNHEY and CDR2 SVGAGI. The V segment lost 5 bases and the J segment 3 bases; nucleotides outside the gene matches: 7. CDR3: CASSRIGTGDYEQYF. CDR3 DNA: TGTGCCAGCAGTCGGATCGGGACAGGGGACTACGAGCAGTACTTC.

The rearrangement uses TRBV7-9 and TRBJ2-7, with 7 nucleotides matching TRBD2. Trimming at V came to 4 bases and at J to 2 bases, leaving 8 bases not matched to a gene. The CDR3 has 15 amino acids. The germline V gene has CDR1 SEHNR and CDR2 FQNEAQ (reference sequence). The CDR3 coding sequence is TGTGCCAGCAGCTCACCTAGCGGCCCGGCCTACGAGCAGTACTTC. This codes for CASSSPSGPAYEQYF.

The chain carries TRBV4-2 and TRBJ2-7, with D unresolved. The CDR3 runs 13 residues. Germline values: CDR1 LGHNA, CDR2 YNFKEQ. V lost 6 bases to trimming and J lost 0 bases, with 9 bases between them. The CDR3: CASRTESSYEQYF. For the CDR3, the DNA is TGTGCCAGCAGAACAGAAAGCTCCTACGAGCAGTACTTC.